The present T cell receptor beta chain was sequenced within a study of cytomegalovirus exposure and HLA in healthy donors. V dropped 0 bases and J dropped 10; count of bases not matched to a gene: 5. The CDR3 is 14 amino acids. Germline assignment: CDR1 SGHRS and CDR2 YFSETQ. Primers for the PCR totalled 60 Vbeta and 13 Jbeta. Data came from immunoSEQ multiplex PCR; TCRdb stores just in-frame clones and leaves some out. Of roughly 100,000 clones listed, 76% were seen once; the top ten hold under 13%. Points on this clone: Its matching antigen is unknown.

Study-level findings and limits: Sequencing depth across donors, presence/absence analyses assumed, was roughly uniform. Upon later analysis, TCR association rates were observed to vary by HLA locus, being highest for DRB1 and lowest for HLA-C. Later analysis indicated greater clonal expansion among HLA-associated TCR beta chains than among equally common other chains.

The origin of this receptor is a woman younger than 35 in good health and CMV-seropositive. The specimen sequenced was PBMCs. V usage is TRBV5-1 and J usage is TRBJ2-7; 12 positions agree with TRBD2. CDR3 in DNA: TGCGCCAGCAGCTTGGGGACTAGCGGGACAGCCCAGTACTTC. This translates into CASSLGTSGTAQYF. The full variable domain, with the rest looked up from reference TRBV5-1 and TRBJ2-7, is KAGVTQTPRYLIKTRGQQVTLSCSPISGHRSVSWYQQTPGQGLQFLFEYFSETQRNKGNFPGRFSGRQFSNSRSEMNVSTLELGDSALYLCASSLGTSGTAQYFGPGTRLTVT.